The 23 T cell receptor beta chains presented below share a single source sample, sequenced in a study of cytomegalovirus exposure and HLA in healthy donors. TCRdb's table, derived via immunoSEQ multiplex PCR, lists solely in-frame clones and lacks some. The table includes around 66,000 clones, approximately 97% detected once. Sequencing used PBMCs. Receptor source: a young woman in good health and CMV-seropositive.

CDR3 amino acids: CARLGADRVGGELFF. The CDR3 nucleotides read TGTGCCAGACTGGGGGCAGACAGGGTTGGCGGGGAGCTGTTTTTT. V is TRBV6-1 and J is TRBJ2-2; TRBD1 matches at 7 bases. This CDR3 is built from 15 residues. V trimming: 9 bases; J trimming: 7 bases; junction bases outside the gene matches: 14. The V gene's germline CDR1 is MNHNS and CDR2 SASEGT.

CDR3 residues: CASSQVTGGNQPQHF. Here the CDR3 DNA reads TGCGCCAGCAGCCAAGTAACAGGGGGCAATCAGCCCCAGCATTTT. V is TRBV4-1 and J is TRBJ1-5; 7 bases are a match to TRBD1. Trimming removed 1 base from V and 2 bases from J; junction bases left unmatched: 2. The length of the CDR3 is 15 residues. The V gene's germline CDR1 is MGHRA and CDR2 YSYEKL.

This chain joins TRBV6-1 and TRBJ2-1; 9 bases align to TRBD2. The CDR3 has 15 residues. CDR1 and CDR2 from the germline V gene are MNHNS and SASEGT. V shed 7 bases and J 4 bases; nucleotides not matched to a gene: 8. CDR3 coding DNA: TGTGCCAGCATGCAGACTAGCGGTCCTTACAATGAGCAGTTCTTC. Amino acid sequence: CASMQTSGPYNEQFF.

V is TRBV7-9 and J is TRBJ2-7, with 9 positions matching TRBD1. V shed 5 bases and J 0 bases; nucleotides not matched to a gene: 11. CDR1 is SEHNR, CDR2 FQNEAQ, per germline (reference sequence). This CDR3 spans 17 amino acids. CDR3 coding DNA: TGTGCCAGCAGCACCCGGACAGGGGAGAGTGGCTCCTACGAGCAGTACTTC. Protein sequence: CASSTRTGESGSYEQYF.

The rearrangement uses TRBV28 and TRBJ2-1; D might be TRBD2 (6 bases). The CDR3 totals 16 residues. The germline CDR1 and CDR2 sequences are MDHEN and SYDVKM. V was cut by 5 bases and J by 0 bases, with 14 bases left in between. As DNA, the CDR3 is TGTGCCAGCAGTCGAGGGACTGCCAGCTCCTACAATGAGCAGTTCTTC. Translated, it gives CASSRGTASSYNEQFF.

V and J are TRBV2 and TRBJ2-5; D gene uncertain. The CDR3 is 11 residues long. V lost 6 bases to trimming and J lost 2 bases, with 4 bases between them. Germline loops: CDR1 SNHLY, CDR2 FYNNEI. CDR3 sequence: CASSRQETQYF. Written as DNA, the CDR3 is TGTGCCAGCAGCAGACAAGAGACCCAGTACTTC.

The chain recombines TRBV28 with TRBJ2-7; tentative D call: TRBD1 (6 bases). This CDR3 spans 13 amino acids. The V and J ends lost 2 bases and 3 bases respectively, with 8 bases between them. CDR1 and CDR2 (germline): MDHEN, SYDVKM. The CDR3 protein is CASSLGTNYEQYF. The CDR3 DNA is TGTGCCAGCAGTTTAGGGACAAACTACGAGCAGTACTTC.

The chain couples TRBV19 to TRBJ2-7; tentative D call: TRBD1 (6 bases). There are 13 residues in the CDR3. The germline gives CDR1 LNHDA, CDR2 SQIVND (reference sequence). V gave up 10 bases and J gave up 6 bases, with 19 bases separating them. The CDR3 is CATSAYRTVEQYF. Here the CDR3 DNA reads TGTGCCACCTCCGCTTACCGGACAGTCGAGCAGTACTTC.

This chain joins TRBV5-1 and TRBJ2-1, with 7 bases matching TRBD2. After removal of 6 bases from V and 0 bases from J, the junction contained 6 bases not matched to a gene. Germline loops: CDR1 SGHRS, CDR2 YFSETQ. This CDR3 spans 15 amino acids. In DNA form, the CDR3 reads TGCGCCAGCAAGAGTAGCGGGTCCTCCTACAATGAGCAGTTCTTC. Translated: CASKSSGSSYNEQFF. Variable domain in full (rest from reference TRBV5-1 and TRBJ2-1): KAGVTQTPRYLIKTRGQQVTLSCSPISGHRSVSWYQQTPGQGLQFLFEYFSETQRNKGNFPGRFSGRQFSNSRSEMNVSTLELGDSALYLCASKSSGSSYNEQFFGPGTRLTVL.

This rearrangement joins TRBV30 to TRBJ1-5; 9 nucleotides match TRBD1. Trimming cost V 5 bases and J 3 bases; bases outside gene matches: 5. The CDR3 extends over 14 amino acids. The V gene's germline CDR1 is GTSNPN and CDR2 SVGIG (reference sequence). The CDR3 here is CAWDGQGFNQPQHF. The CDR3 DNA sequence: TGTGCCTGGGACGGACAGGGGTTCAATCAGCCCCAGCATTTT.

The rearrangement links TRBV5-1 to TRBJ2-5, with 7 bases lining up with TRBD2. CDR3 length: 14 amino acids. V was clipped by 4 bases and J by 0 bases; unmatched bases: 3. CDR1 SGHRS and CDR2 YFSETQ come from the germline V gene. The chain's CDR3 is CASSPGGDQETQYF. DNA for the CDR3: TGCGCCAGCAGCCCTGGGGGGGACCAAGAGACCCAGTACTTC.

V gene TRBV13 combines with J gene TRBJ1-1; 8 nucleotides line up with TRBD1. CDR3 length: 15 amino acids. J lost 5 bases, V lost 5 bases, and 10 bases had no gene match. Germline V gene lookup returns CDR1 PRHDT and CDR2 FYEKMQ (reference sequence). CDR3 sequence (DNA): TGTGCCAGCAGCGTCGGACAGGGATTGAGAACTGAAGCTTTCTTT. Protein product: CASSVGQGLRTEAFF. Together with reference TRBV13 and TRBJ1-1, the CDR3 gives the full variable domain: AAGVIQSPRHLIKEKRETATLKCYPIPRHDTVYWYQQGPGQDPQFLISFYEKMQSDKGSIPDRFSAQQFSDYHSELNMSSLELGDSALYFCASSVGQGLRTEAFFGQGTRLTVV.

The chain couples TRBV28 to TRBJ2-1, with 7 bases matching TRBD1. Germline V gene data show CDR1 as MDHEN and CDR2 as SYDVKM. This CDR3 comprises 12 residues. With 5 bases clipped from V and 12 bases from J, the junction kept 7 bases outside the gene matches. The DNA for the CDR3 is TGTGCCAGCAGTCAGACAGGGCTTGGGCAGTTCTTC. Translation: CASSQTGLGQFF.

The gene calls are TRBV5-6 and TRBJ2-7, with TRBD1 as a possible D gene (6 bases). Germline V lookup: CDR1 SGHDT, CDR2 YYEEEE. V was clipped by 3 bases and J by 2 bases, with 12 bases between them. The CDR3 is 14 residues long. The CDR3 DNA reads as TGTGCCAGCAGCTGGACGGACAGTCCCTACGAGCAGTACTTC. Protein product: CASSWTDSPYEQYF.

CDR3 protein: CASRRGTSGQETQYF. For the CDR3, the DNA is TGTGCCAGCAGAAGGGGGACTAGCGGCCAAGAGACCCAGTACTTC. The chain recombines TRBV6-6 with TRBJ2-5; 11 nucleotides match TRBD2. With 6 bases clipped from V and 1 base from J, the junction kept 4 bases outside the gene matches. From germline, CDR1 is MNHNY and CDR2 SVGAGI (reference sequence). This CDR3 spans 15 amino acids.

The rearrangement links TRBV15 to TRBJ2-1; D perhaps matches TRBD2 (7 bases). Germline CDR1 reads LNHNV; CDR2 reads YYDKDF (reference sequence). V lost 1 base and J 7 bases, leaving 17 bases between the germline ends. CDR3 length: 16 residues. CDR3 nucleotide sequence: TGTGCCACCAGCAGAGTGAGGGGGGGAGGAGGTAATGAGCAGTTCTTC. It is translated as CATSRVRGGGGNEQFF.

V and J are TRBV21-1 and TRBJ2-5; the D call TRBD1 from the table was never checked on the DNA. TRBV21-1 represents a pseudogene. This CDR3 is 20 amino acids long. The CDR3 protein is CASSKGARDNPLTYQETQYF. CDR3 bases: TGTGCCAGCAGCAAAGGTGCTCGGGACAACCCCCTGACGTACCAAGAGACCCAGTACTTC.

The chain employs TRBV19 and TRBJ1-5; the D gene is possibly TRBD1 (5 bases). The CDR3 totals 15 residues. Trimming cost V 5 bases and J 0 bases, with 11 bases left between them. CDR1 LNHDA and CDR2 SQIVND come from the germline V gene (reference sequence). The CDR3 DNA reads TGTGCCAGTAGTCGCGGACAAGATAGCAATCAGCCCCAGCATTTT. Its protein product is CASSRGQDSNQPQHF.

The rearrangement links TRBV5-5 to TRBJ2-5; possibly TRBD1 for D (5 bases). Germline CDR1 is SGHKS and CDR2 is YYEKEE (reference sequence). Trimming shortened V by 4 bases and J by 0 bases, and 10 bases separated the two germline ends. The CDR3 is made up of 14 amino acids. In DNA, the CDR3 is TGTGCCAGCAGCCCAGGACAACACCAAGAGACCCAGTACTTC. This codes for CASSPGQHQETQYF. Complete variable domain (other parts from reference TRBV5-5 and TRBJ2-5): DAGVTQSPTHLIKTRGQQVTLRCSPISGHKSVSWYQQVLGQGPQFIFQYYEKEERGRGNFPDRFSARQFPNYSSELNVNALLLGDSALYLCASSPGQHQETQYFGPGTRLLVL.

The V call is TRBV15, the J call TRBJ1-1, with D possibly matching TRBD1 (5 bases). The CDR3 length is 14 residues. The V end was cut by 3 bases, the J end by 1 base, with 9 bases between. Germline CDR1 is LNHNV and CDR2 is YYDKDF (reference sequence). The CDR3 spells CATSRWGRNTEAFF. The CDR3 DNA reads TGTGCCACCAGCAGGTGGGGCAGGAACACTGAAGCTTTCTTT.

The gene calls are TRBV19 and TRBJ2-1; the match to TRBD2 covers 9 bases. Germline V gene lookup returns CDR1 LNHDA and CDR2 SQIVND (reference sequence). The CDR3 has 15 residues. After removal of 5 bases from V and 6 bases from J, the junction contained 8 bases not matched to a gene. In DNA form, the CDR3 reads TGTGCCAGTAGTCCGACAGGCGGGGGGGGCAATGAGCAGTTCTTC. It yields the protein CASSPTGGGGNEQFF. The whole variable domain, filled in from reference TRBV19 and TRBJ2-1, reads DGGITQSPKYLFRKEGQNVTLSCEQNLNHDAMYWYRQDPGQGLRLIYYSQIVNDFQKGDIAEGYSVSREKKESFPLTVTSAQKNPTAFYLCASSPTGGGGNEQFFGPGTRLTVL.

This chain links TRBV27 with TRBJ1-5; TRBD1 is a possible D gene (6 bases). CDR3 length: 12 amino acids. Germline CDR1 and CDR2: MNHEY and SMNVEV (reference sequence). The V end was cut by 3 bases, the J end by 9 bases, with 9 bases between. This CDR3 reads CASSFPTGPQHF. The CDR3 coding sequence is TGTGCCAGCAGTTTCCCGACAGGGCCCCAGCATTTT.

The rearrangement links TRBV5-8 to TRBJ1-5; 11 nucleotides line up with TRBD1. The germline V gene encodes CDR1 SGHTS and CDR2 YDEGEE. J gave up 6 bases and V 4 bases, and 6 bases lay outside the gene matches. CDR3 length equals 15 residues. The CDR3, as DNA: TGTGCCAGCAGCCTTGGGACAGGGGGTACTCAGCCCCAGCATTTT. It is translated as CASSLGTGGTQPQHF.